This T cell receptor beta chain was sequenced in a study of blood T cells in healthy people across ages. In its sample, this clonotype was seen a few times. Using a J-beta primer mix together with a sample-barcoded 5' primer, a second PCR was run for roughly 6 to 12 cycles. TCRdb itself ran the 5' RACE reads through MiXCR, one entry per CDR3 protein. The sample lists some 1.5 million distinct CDR3 sequences, roughly 30% seen once, with roughly 8% in the top ten. This CDR3 has 14 amino acids. Trimming took 2 bases from V and 5 from J; bases not matched to a gene: 3. Germline V gives CDR1 SGHRS, CDR2 YFSETQ.

Sample: blood. V is TRBV5-1 and J is TRBJ2-1; 8 nucleotides align to TRBD2. This TCR came from a woman in her thirties in good health. CDR3 coding DNA: TGCGCCAGCAGCTTCAGCGGGAGTAACAATGAGCAGTTCTTC. This translates into CASSFSGSNNEQFF.